The source of this TCR beta chain is a study of somatic mutations in cytotoxic T cells in rheumatoid arthritis. Clones were sequenced by immunoSEQ multiplex PCR, and TCRdb holds only the in-frame ones, with some missing. The table lists roughly 14,000 clones, about three quarters of them singletons. There are 15 residues in the CDR3. With V trimmed by 0 bases and J by 5 bases, 4 bases remained unmatched. Germline assignment: CDR1 LNHNV and CDR2 YYDKDF (reference sequence). The receptor was derived from an adult with rheumatoid arthritis. The rearrangement links TRBV15 to TRBJ2-3; 8 nucleotides match TRBD2. Sequencing was done on a sample of CD8+ T cells sorted from blood. The CDR3 loop reads CATSRELGGGDTQYF. CDR3 DNA: TGTGCCACCAGCAGAGAGCTCGGGGGGGGAGATACGCAGTATTTT.